Following are 19 T cell receptor beta chains from one sample sequenced in a study of OX40 agonist ivuxolimab in advanced cancers. Here immunoSEQ multiplex PCR was the method, and the copy in TCRdb shows in-frame clones only, minus some. The table records some 64,000 clones, roughly 90% of them present only once. The specimen comprised CD4+ or CD8+ T cells sorted from blood, sampled in a trial of the OX40 agonist ivuxolimab. All receptors come from an adult with an advanced solid tumor such as melanoma, head and neck, liver or kidney cancer.

This clone has a handful of counts. The V and J genes are TRBV5-5 and TRBJ1-6, with a weak D call TRBD1 (6 bases). Germline V gene lookup returns CDR1 SGHKS and CDR2 YYEKEE (reference sequence). V lost 5 bases and J lost 4, with 13 bases in between. The CDR3 is made up of 15 amino acids. In DNA form, the CDR3 reads TGTGCCAGCAGTAGTAACAGGGAATATAATTCACCCCTCCACTTT. This gives the protein CASSSNREYNSPLHF.

This rearrangement joins TRBV30 to TRBJ1-1; the match to TRBD1 covers 7 bases. The CDR3 length is 15 residues. Germline trimming cut 3 bases from V and 4 bases from J; bases unmatched to any gene: 11. Germline-derived CDR1 and CDR2 are GTSNPN and SVGIG (reference sequence). The CDR3 sequence is CAWSRDRAGGTEAFF. For the CDR3, the DNA is TGTGCCTGGAGCCGCGACAGGGCCGGGGGCACTGAAGCTTTCTTT.

The chain uses TRBV30 and TRBJ2-7, with 11 bases aligning to TRBD2. Trimming cost V 7 bases and J 6 bases; bases outside gene matches: 11. CDR3 length: 14 amino acids. Per germline, CDR1 GTSNPN and CDR2 SVGIG (reference sequence). This CDR3 is CALDLLAGGSEQYF. The CDR3 DNA reads TGTGCCTTGGACCTTTTAGCGGGAGGGTCCGAGCAGTACTTC.

This chain uses TRBV27 with TRBJ2-7, with D unresolved. The V and J ends lost 4 bases and 1 base respectively, with 8 bases between them. From germline, CDR1 is MNHEY and CDR2 SMNVEV (reference sequence). The CDR3 runs to 13 residues. The CDR3 spells CASSSQESYEQYF. CDR3 in DNA: TGTGCCAGCAGTTCCCAGGAATCCTACGAGCAGTACTTC.

The chain links TRBV4-2 to TRBJ2-7; 7 bases are a match to TRBD1. V gave up 4 bases and J gave up 3 bases; unmatched junction bases: 9. The CDR3 extends over 15 amino acids. From germline, CDR1 is LGHNA and CDR2 YNFKEQ. The CDR3 DNA follows: TGTGCCAGCAGCCGAGGGGGCGACAGCTTCTACGAGCAGTACTTC. This sequence encodes CASSRGGDSFYEQYF.

CDR3 sequence reads: CAIAETANYGYTF. The CDR3 nucleotides read TGTGCCATCGCCGAAACAGCGAACTATGGCTACACCTTC. The chain combines TRBV10-3 with TRBJ1-2; D ambiguous. Germline-derived CDR1 and CDR2 are ENHRY and SYGVKD. The CDR3 contains 13 residues. V gave up 8 bases and J gave up 2 bases, with 12 bases separating them.

The V and J genes are TRBV18 and TRBJ2-5; D is perhaps TRBD2 (5 bases). Germline V CDR1 and CDR2: KGHSH, LQKENI. This CDR3 has 16 residues. Deletions cut 1 base from V and 5 bases from J, with 17 bases between. DNA of the CDR3: TGTGCCAGCTCACCACTCCGGGAACCGCCGGGTGAGACCCAGTACTTC. Translating gives CASSPLREPPGETQYF.

The V and J genes are TRBV7-3 and TRBJ2-5; 11 nucleotides align to TRBD2. CDR3 size: 15 residues. Germline CDR1 is SGHTA and CDR2 is FQGTGA. V lost 3 bases, J lost 3 bases, and 3 bases stayed unmatched. The CDR3 sequence is CASSFSGGAEETQYF. CDR3 bases: TGTGCCAGCAGCTTTAGCGGGGGGGCGGAAGAGACCCAGTACTTC. The full variable domain, rest sourced from reference TRBV7-3 and TRBJ2-5, is GAGVSQTPSNKVTEKGKYVELRCDPISGHTALYWYRQSLGQGPEFLIYFQGTGAADDSGLPNDRFFAVRPEGSVSTLKIQRTERGDSAVYLCASSFSGGAEETQYFGPGTRLLVL.

V is TRBV5-1 and J is TRBJ2-5, with D tentatively TRBD2 (7 bases). The length of the CDR3 is 15 residues. V lost 1 base to trimming and J lost 1 base, with 11 bases between them. Germline CDR1 reads SGHRS; CDR2 reads YFSETQ. Written as DNA, the CDR3 is TGCGCCAGCAGCTTGAGAGGGGGGGGCCAAGAGACCCAGTACTTC. Translating it yields CASSLRGGGQETQYF.

The genes are TRBV11-2 and TRBJ2-3; 9 bases are shared with TRBD2. CDR3 length equals 14 residues. Germline loops: CDR1 SGHAT, CDR2 FQNNGV. V trimming: 5 bases; J trimming: 7 bases; junction bases outside the gene matches: 7. CDR3 residues: CASSPAGGPYTQYF. The CDR3, as DNA: TGTGCCAGCAGCCCGGCGGGGGGGCCATATACGCAGTATTTT.

This clone was recorded once. The chain has TRBV5-1 and TRBJ2-7; possibly TRBD1 or TRBD2 for D (5 bases each). The length of the CDR3 is 16 residues. Germline CDR1 SGHRS, CDR2 YFSETQ. Trimming left V 0 bases short and J 6 bases short, with 19 bases between. The CDR3 sequence is CASSLGGGSGVSEQYF. Written as DNA, the CDR3 is TGCGCCAGCAGCTTGGGGGGCGGTTCCGGGGTCTCCGAGCAGTACTTC.

The V gene is TRBV13, the J gene TRBJ2-1, with 7 bases lining up with TRBD2. J lost 4 bases, V lost 4 bases, and 10 bases had no gene match. The CDR3 extends over 16 amino acids. Germline CDR1 reads PRHDT; CDR2 reads FYEKMQ (reference sequence). The CDR3 region is CASSSPQASGYNEQFF. The CDR3 DNA sequence: TGTGCCAGCAGCTCGCCCCAGGCTAGCGGATACAATGAGCAGTTCTTC.

CDR3 amino acids: CAWSPRPGAEQYF. The CDR3 DNA is TGTGCCTGGAGTCCCCGCCCGGGGGCCGAGCAGTACTTC. The chain carries TRBV30 and TRBJ2-7; D could derive from TRBD1 or TRBD2 (6 bases each). Germline V gives CDR1 GTSNPN, CDR2 SVGIG (reference sequence). Trimming took off 2 bases at V and 6 bases at J, with 14 bases between the two ends. CDR3 length: 13 amino acids. Using reference TRBV30 and TRBJ2-7 for the parts outside the CDR3, the full variable domain is SQTIHQWPATLVQPVGSPLSLECTVEGTSNPNLYWYRQAAGRGLQLLFYSVGIGQISSEVPQNLSASRPQDRQFILSSKKLLLSDSGFYLCAWSPRPGAEQYFGPGTRLTVT.

The chain links TRBV7-3 to TRBJ1-4, with TRBD1 matching 9 bases. Trimming removed 6 bases from V and 7 bases from J; junction bases left unmatched: 9. The CDR3 is made up of 15 amino acids. Germline CDR1 and CDR2: SGHTA and FQGTGA. CDR3 residues: CASRRTGEVSEKLFF. As DNA, the CDR3 is TGTGCCAGCAGAAGGACAGGGGAGGTGTCTGAAAAACTGTTTTTT. Supplemented by reference TRBV7-3 and TRBJ1-4, the full variable domain reads GAGVSQTPSNKVTEKGKYVELRCDPISGHTALYWYRQSLGQGPEFLIYFQGTGAADDSGLPNDRFFAVRPEGSVSTLKIQRTERGDSAVYLCASRRTGEVSEKLFFGSGTQLSVL.

The chain has TRBV5-1 and TRBJ2-2; D might be TRBD1 (6 bases). The CDR3 length is 15 residues. Trimming shortened V by 5 bases and J by 2 bases, and 13 bases separated the two germline ends. Germline V gene lookup returns CDR1 SGHRS and CDR2 YFSETQ. DNA for the CDR3: TGCGCCAGCAGAGGTACCAGGGGTAACACCGGGGAGCTGTTTTTT. As protein: CASRGTRGNTGELFF.

V usage is TRBV19 and J usage is TRBJ1-4; D might be TRBD1 (5 bases). With 3 bases removed from V and 8 bases from J, the gap between germline ends came to 13 bases. Germline V CDR1 and CDR2: LNHDA, SQIVND (reference sequence). CDR3 size: 14 residues. The CDR3 loop is CASSIRRGAEKLFF. The CDR3 coding sequence is TGTGCCAGTAGTATTAGGAGGGGCGCGGAAAAACTGTTTTTT.

The rearrangement uses TRBV19 and TRBJ1-2, with 7 positions matching TRBD1. This CDR3 has 14 residues. The germline V gene encodes CDR1 LNHDA and CDR2 SQIVND (reference sequence). The ends lost 6 bases at V and 0 bases at J; junction bases unmatched: 4. CDR3 in amino acids: CASSDRDPNYGYTF. The CDR3, as DNA: TGTGCCAGTAGCGACAGGGACCCTAACTATGGCTACACCTTC.

There are a few counts of this clone. The chain is built from TRBV6-5 and TRBJ1-1; TRBD1 is a possible D gene (6 bases). Trimming left V 1 base short and J 0 bases short, with 9 bases between. Germline V gene data show CDR1 as MNHEY and CDR2 as SVGAGI. The CDR3 is 15 residues long. Here the CDR3 reads CASSYYQGMNTEAFF. The DNA of the CDR3 is TGTGCCAGCAGTTACTATCAGGGGATGAACACTGAAGCTTTCTTT.

This chain uses TRBV6-4 with TRBJ1-6; no firm D call. The CDR3 contains 14 residues. Germline V gene sequence: CDR1 MRHNA, CDR2 SNTAGT. The V gene lost 2 bases and the J gene lost 9 bases, with 11 bases spanning the gap. DNA of the CDR3: TGTGCCAGCAGTGACCACAATGAGGGTTCACCCCTCCACTTT. Amino acids: CASSDHNEGSPLHF.